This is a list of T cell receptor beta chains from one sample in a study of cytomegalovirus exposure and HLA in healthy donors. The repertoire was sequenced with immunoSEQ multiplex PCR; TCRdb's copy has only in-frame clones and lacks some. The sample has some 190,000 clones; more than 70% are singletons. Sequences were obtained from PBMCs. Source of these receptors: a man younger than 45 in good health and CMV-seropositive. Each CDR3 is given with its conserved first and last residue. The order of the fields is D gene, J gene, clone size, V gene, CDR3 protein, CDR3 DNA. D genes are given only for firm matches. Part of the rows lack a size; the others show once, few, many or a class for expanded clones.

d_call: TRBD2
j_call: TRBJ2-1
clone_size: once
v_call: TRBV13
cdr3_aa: CASSSGLAGSYNEQFF
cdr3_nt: TGTGCCAGCAGCTCGGGACTAGCGGGATCCTACAATGAGCAGTTCTTC

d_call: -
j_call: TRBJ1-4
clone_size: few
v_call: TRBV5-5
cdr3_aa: CASSLMGGRREKLFF
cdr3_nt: TGTGCCAGCAGCTTGATGGGCGGGAGGAGGGAAAAACTGTTTTTT

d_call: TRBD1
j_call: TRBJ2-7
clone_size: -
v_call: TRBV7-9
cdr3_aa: CASSTGTGGVHEQYF
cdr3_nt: TGTGCCAGCAGTACCGGGACAGGGGGGGTCCACGAGCAGTACTTC

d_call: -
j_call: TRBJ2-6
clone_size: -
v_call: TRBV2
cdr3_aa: CASGQADSGANVLTF
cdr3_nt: TGTGCCAGCGGTCAGGCAGACTCTGGGGCCAACGTCCTGACTTTC

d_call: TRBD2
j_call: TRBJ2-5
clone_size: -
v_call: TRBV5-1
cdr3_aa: CASSSGLAGVVAETQYF
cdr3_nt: TGCGCCAGCAGCTCGGGACTAGCGGGAGTAGTGGCGGAGACCCAGTACTTC

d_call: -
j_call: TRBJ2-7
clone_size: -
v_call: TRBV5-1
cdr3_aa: CASSLVARGSSTYEQYF
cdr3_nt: TGCGCCAGCAGCTTGGTGGCCAGGGGATCTTCGACCTACGAGCAGTACTTC

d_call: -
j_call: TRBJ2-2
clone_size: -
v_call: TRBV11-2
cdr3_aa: CASSLERIGELFF
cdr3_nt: TGTGCCAGCAGCTTAGAGCGGATCGGGGAGCTGTTTTTT

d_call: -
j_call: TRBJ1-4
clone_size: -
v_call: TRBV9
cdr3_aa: CASTPGRANEKLFF
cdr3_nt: TGTGCCAGCACCCCGGGGAGGGCCAATGAAAAACTGTTTTTT

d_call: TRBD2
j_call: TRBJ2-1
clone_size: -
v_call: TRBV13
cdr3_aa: CASSLEVGGSGGNEQFF
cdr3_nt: TGTGCCAGCAGCTTAGAGGTTGGGGGTAGCGGGGGCAATGAGCAGTTCTTC

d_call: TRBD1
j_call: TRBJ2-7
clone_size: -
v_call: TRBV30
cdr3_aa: CAWSRQGASWSYEQYF
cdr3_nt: TGTGCCTGGAGTAGACAGGGGGCTTCATGGTCCTACGAGCAGTACTTC

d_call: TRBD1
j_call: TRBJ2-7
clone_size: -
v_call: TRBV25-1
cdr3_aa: CASSEGQLRDYEQYF
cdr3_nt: TGTGCCAGCAGTGAGGGACAGCTGAGGGATTACGAGCAGTACTTC

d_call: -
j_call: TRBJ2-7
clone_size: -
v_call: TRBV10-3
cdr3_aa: CAISQHDRDTSYEQYF
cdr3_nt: TGTGCCATCAGCCAGCATGACCGGGACACCTCCTACGAGCAGTACTTC

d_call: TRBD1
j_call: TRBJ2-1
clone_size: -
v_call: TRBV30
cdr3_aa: CAYRLGGTGIYNEQFF
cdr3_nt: TGTGCCTACCGTCTAGGAGGGACAGGAATATACAATGAGCAGTTCTTC

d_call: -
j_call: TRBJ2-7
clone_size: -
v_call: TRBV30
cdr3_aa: CAWKARTYEQYF
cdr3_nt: TGTGCCTGGAAGGCGAGGACATACGAGCAGTACTTC

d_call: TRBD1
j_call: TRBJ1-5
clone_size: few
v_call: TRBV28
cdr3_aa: CAILTGTNSNQPQHF
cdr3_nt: TGTGCCATCTTGACAGGGACAAATAGCAATCAGCCCCAGCATTTT

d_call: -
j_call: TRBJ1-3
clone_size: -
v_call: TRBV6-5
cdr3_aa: CASSYSAGSLGNTIYF
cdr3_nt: TGTGCCAGCAGTTACTCGGCAGGCTCCTTGGGAAACACCATATATTTT

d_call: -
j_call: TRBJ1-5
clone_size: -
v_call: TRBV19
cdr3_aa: CASSIDRGQPQHF
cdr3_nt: TGTGCCAGTAGTATAGATCGCGGACAGCCCCAGCATTTT

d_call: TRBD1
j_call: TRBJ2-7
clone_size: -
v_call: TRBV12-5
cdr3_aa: CASGARDRAYEQYF
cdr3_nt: TGTGCTAGTGGTGCCCGGGACAGGGCGTACGAGCAGTACTTC

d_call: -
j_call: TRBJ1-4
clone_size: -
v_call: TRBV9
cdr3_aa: CASSVGDRNEKLFF
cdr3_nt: TGTGCCAGCAGCGTAGGAGACAGGAATGAAAAACTGTTTTTT

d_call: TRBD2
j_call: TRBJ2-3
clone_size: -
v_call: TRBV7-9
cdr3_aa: CASSLASGGVTDTQYF
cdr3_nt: TGTGCCAGCAGCTTAGCTAGCGGGGGGGTCACAGATACGCAGTATTTT

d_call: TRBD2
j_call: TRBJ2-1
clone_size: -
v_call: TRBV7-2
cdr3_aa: CASSPLVSGSVKEQFF
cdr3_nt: TGTGCCAGCAGCCCCCTGGTTAGCGGGAGTGTAAAGGAGCAGTTCTTC

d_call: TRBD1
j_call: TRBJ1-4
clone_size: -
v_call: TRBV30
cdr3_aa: CAWSYRRTGPNEKLFF
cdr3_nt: TGTGCCTGGAGTTACCGGAGGACAGGCCCTAATGAAAAACTGTTTTTT

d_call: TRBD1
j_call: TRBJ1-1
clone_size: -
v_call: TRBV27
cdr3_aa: CASRPSGTGRPEAFF
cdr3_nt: TGTGCCAGCAGACCATCCGGGACAGGGAGGCCTGAAGCTTTCTTT

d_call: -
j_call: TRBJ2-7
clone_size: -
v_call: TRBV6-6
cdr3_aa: CASRPTGYEQYF
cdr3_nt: TGTGCCAGCAGACCGACAGGCTACGAGCAGTACTTC

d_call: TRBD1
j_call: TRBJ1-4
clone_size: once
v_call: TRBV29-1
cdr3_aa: CSVGQGATNEKLFF
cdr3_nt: TGCAGCGTTGGACAGGGGGCAACTAATGAAAAACTGTTTTTT

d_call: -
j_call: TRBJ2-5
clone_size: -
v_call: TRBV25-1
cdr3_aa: CATLGPKRETQYF
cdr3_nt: TGTGCCACCTTGGGGCCTAAGAGAGAGACCCAGTACTTC

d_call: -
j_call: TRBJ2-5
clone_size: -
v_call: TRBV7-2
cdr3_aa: CASSLRVRGALGETQYF
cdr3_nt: TGTGCCAGCAGCTTACGGGTCAGGGGAGCACTAGGGGAGACCCAGTACTTC

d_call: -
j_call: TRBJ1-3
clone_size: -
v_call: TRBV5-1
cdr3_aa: CASSSTRGNTIYF
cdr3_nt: TGCGCCAGCAGCTCGACGAGGGGAAACACCATATATTTT

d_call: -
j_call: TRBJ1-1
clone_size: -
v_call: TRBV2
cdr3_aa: CASSEALRRNEAFF
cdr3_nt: TGTGCCAGCAGTGAAGCCCTTCGGAGAAATGAAGCTTTCTTT